One sample yielded the 31 T cell receptor beta chains listed below, sequenced in a study of blood T cell repertoires in COVID-19 (dated by TCRdb to 2020 to 2021). The protocol used for the library was the immunoSEQ multiplex PCR assay. Imported from immuneACCESS, the table was reduced by TCRdb to in-frame sequences with V and J called. These copies leave out some clones; in studies compared against another copy, an unresolved V gene accounts for under half, and the cause of the remainder is not known. The table for this sample lists about 82,000 clones; about 89% of them were counted only once. 1% to 1.5% of the sample lies in the top ten. The material sequenced was PBMCs or T cells enriched from blood (not recorded which). These receptors originate from a woman aged 45-60 years with acute COVID-19.

The V and J genes are TRBV25-1 and TRBJ2-7; tentative D call: TRBD1 (6 bases). The CDR3 is 14 residues long. V was cut by 7 bases and J by 0 bases, with 13 bases left in between. In germline, CDR1 is MGHDK, CDR2 SYGVNS. This CDR3 reads CASTSRDISYEQYF. In DNA form, the CDR3 reads TGTGCCAGCACTTCGAGGGACATCTCCTACGAGCAGTACTTC.

The rearrangement links TRBV6-2 or TRBV6-3 to TRBJ1-2, with 7 bases lining up with TRBD1. After removal of 5 bases from V and 4 bases from J, the junction contained 7 bases not matched to a gene. CDR3 length: 14 amino acids. Germline CDR1 reads MNHEY; CDR2 reads SVGEGT. CDR3 in DNA: TGTGCCAGCAGTCGTAGACAGGGCGGCTATGGCTACACCTTC. Translation gives CASSRRQGGYGYTF.

This clone appeared once. The chain links TRBV7-3 to TRBJ2-3; 7 positions agree with TRBD1. V gave up 5 bases and J gave up 0 bases; unmatched junction bases: 5. Germline CDR1 SGHTA, CDR2 FQGTGA. The CDR3 has 15 amino acids. In nucleotides, the CDR3 is TGTGCCAGCAGCCTACGGGGACAGAGCACAGATACGCAGTATTTT. It encodes CASSLRGQSTDTQYF. Supplemented by reference TRBV7-3 and TRBJ2-3, the full variable domain reads GAGVSQTPSNKVTEKGKYVELRCDPISGHTALYWYRQSLGQGPEFLIYFQGTGAADDSGLPNDRFFAVRPEGSVSTLKIQRTERGDSAVYLCASSLRGQSTDTQYFGPGTRLTVL.

The rearrangement links TRBV6-2 or TRBV6-3 to TRBJ1-2, with D unresolved. The CDR3 runs to 14 residues. CDR1 MNHEY and CDR2 SVGEGT come from the germline V gene. V lost 2 bases and J lost 2, with 9 bases in between. DNA of the CDR3: TGTGCCAGCAGTTACCGGCGGGGAAACTATGGCTACACCTTC. Translating gives CASSYRRGNYGYTF.

J is TRBJ2-2 and V is TRBV6-2 or TRBV6-3; D gene unclear. Trimming left V 0 bases short and J 1 base short, with 6 bases between. Germline CDR1 is MNHEY and CDR2 is SVGEGT. CDR3 length: 15 amino acids. This chain's CDR3 is CASSYSAENTGELFF. DNA of the CDR3: TGTGCCAGCAGTTACTCGGCAGAGAACACCGGGGAGCTGTTTTTT.

This clone appeared a single time. The chain recombines TRBV2 with TRBJ1-1; the D gene is possibly TRBD1 (6 bases). CDR1 and CDR2 (germline): SNHLY, FYNNEI. Deletions cut 6 bases from V and 2 bases from J, with 7 bases between. CDR3 size: 12 residues. This chain's CDR3 is CASRDSNTEAFF. The DNA for the CDR3 is TGTGCCAGCAGGGACAGCAACACTGAAGCTTTCTTT.

The V call is TRBV7-9, the J call TRBJ2-3; 7 bases are a match to TRBD2. The V and J ends lost 5 bases and 3 bases, in that order; junction bases with no gene match: 8. The CDR3 loop spans 15 amino acids. CDR1 is SEHNR, CDR2 FQNEAQ, per germline (reference sequence). The CDR3, as DNA: TGTGCCAGCAGCGGGATGGGACTACCGACAGATACGCAGTATTTT. This encodes CASSGMGLPTDTQYF.

The chain uses TRBV5-1 and TRBJ2-2, with D maybe TRBD1 (6 bases). The CDR3 spans 15 residues. The germline gives CDR1 SGHRS, CDR2 YFSETQ. With 5 bases removed from V and 3 bases from J, the gap between germline ends came to 14 bases. The CDR3: CASRLGDTYTGELFF. The CDR3 DNA sequence: TGCGCCAGCAGACTCGGGGACACTTACACCGGGGAGCTGTTTTTT.

V and J are TRBV5-1 and TRBJ1-2, with D hard to call. Germline V lookup: CDR1 SGHRS, CDR2 YFSETQ. This CDR3 has 16 amino acids. V was trimmed by 1 base and J by 0 bases, leaving 13 bases between them. CDR3 sequence: CASSLTLGMSNYGYTF. CDR3 sequence (DNA): TGCGCCAGCAGCTTGACACTAGGGATGTCTAACTATGGCTACACCTTC.

The chain joins TRBV28 to TRBJ1-2; perhaps TRBD1 as D (6 bases). The ends were cut back, 8 bases at V and 3 bases at J, with 16 bases in the middle. CDR1 is MDHEN, CDR2 SYDVKM, per germline. This CDR3 comprises 14 residues. DNA of the CDR3: TGTGCCAGCGCTCCCCTGGGGGCCCACTATGGCTACACCTTC. This translates into CASAPLGAHYGYTF.

The chain links TRBV27 to TRBJ1-5, with D unresolved. The germline CDR1 and CDR2 sequences are MNHEY and SMNVEV (reference sequence). The CDR3 extends over 14 amino acids. Deletions cut 2 bases from V and 3 bases from J, with 8 bases between. CDR3 loop: CASSLTASNQPQHF. The CDR3 nucleotides are TGTGCCAGCAGTTTAACTGCCTCCAATCAGCCCCAGCATTTT.

The chain is built from TRBV5-4 and TRBJ2-7; 7 positions match TRBD1. With V trimmed by 3 bases and J by 9 bases, 9 bases remained unmatched. The germline V gene encodes CDR1 SGHNT and CDR2 YYREEE (reference sequence). There are 13 residues in the CDR3. The CDR3 DNA reads as TGTGCCAGCAGCTCAACACTAACAGGGGCGCAGTACTTC. Protein product: CASSSTLTGAQYF.

The rearrangement links TRBV27 to TRBJ2-3; 9 bases line up with TRBD2. Trimming took 2 bases from V and 8 from J; bases not matched to a gene: 8. CDR3 size: 15 residues. Germline lookup yields CDR1 MNHEY and CDR2 SMNVEV (reference sequence). CDR3 DNA sequence: TGTGCCAGCAGTTTAAGGGCGGGAGGGCCTGGTACGCAGTATTTT. It encodes CASSLRAGGPGTQYF.

The chain links TRBV7-9 to TRBJ1-5; the match to TRBD1 covers 7 bases. This CDR3 is 14 amino acids long. Trimming removed 4 bases from V and 4 bases from J; junction bases left unmatched: 4. From germline, CDR1 is SEHNR and CDR2 FQNEAQ (reference sequence). The CDR3 spells CASSSGTANQPQHF. The CDR3, as DNA: TGTGCCAGCAGCTCCGGGACAGCAAATCAGCCCCAGCATTTT.

This sequence joins TRBV2 and TRBJ1-1; maybe TRBD1 (6 bases). With 6 bases removed from V and 5 bases from J, the gap between germline ends came to 13 bases. The germline gives CDR1 SNHLY, CDR2 FYNNEI. The CDR3 spans 13 residues. As DNA, the CDR3 is TGTGCCAGCAGGCAACAGCAGGGGACTGAAGCTTTCTTT. Protein product: CASRQQQGTEAFF.

This clone showed up just once. The gene calls are TRBV14 and TRBJ2-1; the D is unclear. V shed 0 bases and J shed 6 bases, with 9 bases lying between them. CDR1 and CDR2 from the germline V gene are SGHDN and FVKESK. The CDR3 is made up of 14 amino acids. CDR3 sequence reads: CASSQDVSGNEQFF. In DNA form, the CDR3 reads TGTGCCAGCAGCCAAGATGTTAGTGGCAATGAGCAGTTCTTC. Using reference TRBV14 and TRBJ2-1 for the parts outside the CDR3, the full variable domain is EAGVTQFPSHSVIEKGQTVTLRCDPISGHDNLYWYRRVMGKEIKFLLHFVKESKQDESGMPNNRFLAERTGGTYSTLKVQPAELEDSGVYFCASSQDVSGNEQFFGPGTRLTVL.

V gene TRBV2 combines with J gene TRBJ1-1; 7 bases align to TRBD1. Germline-derived CDR1 and CDR2 are SNHLY and FYNNEI. There are 15 residues in the CDR3. J lost 3 bases, V lost 4 bases, and 8 bases had no gene match. DNA of the CDR3: TGTGCCAGCAGTGTGACAGGGTCTCATGACACTGAAGCTTTCTTT. Translating it yields CASSVTGSHDTEAFF.

V and J are TRBV4-1 and TRBJ2-2; 14 bases fit TRBD2. V shed 5 bases, J shed 6 bases, and the junction held 5 bases outside the gene matches. This CDR3 has 16 amino acids. Per the germline V gene, CDR1 is MGHRA and CDR2 is YSYEKL. This CDR3 reads CASSRTSGRLPGELFF. CDR3 in DNA: TGCGCCAGCAGCAGGACTAGCGGGAGGTTGCCCGGGGAGCTGTTTTTT.

In this sample, this clone turned up once. The chain combines TRBV15 with TRBJ1-5, with D unresolved. Germline CDR1 LNHNV, CDR2 YYDKDF (reference sequence). V was shortened by 3 bases and J by 5 bases, with 11 bases between the two germline ends. CDR3 size: 14 residues. The CDR3 sequence: CATSSSSPYQPQHF. The DNA of the CDR3 is TGTGCCACCAGCAGTAGCAGCCCATATCAGCCCCAGCATTTT.

The V and J genes are TRBV13 and TRBJ1-1; a possible D gene is TRBD1 (5 bases). Deletions cut 5 bases from V and 1 base from J, with 17 bases between. Germline CDR1 and CDR2: PRHDT and FYEKMQ (reference sequence). The CDR3 extends over 16 amino acids. The CDR3 sequence: CASSPRQTRKNTEAFF. Written as DNA, the CDR3 is TGTGCCAGCAGCCCCAGACAGACCAGAAAGAACACTGAAGCTTTCTTT.

The gene calls are TRBV11-2 and TRBJ2-2; TRBD2 agrees at 14 bases. This CDR3 has 19 residues. The V and J ends lost 5 bases and 0 bases, in that order; junction bases with no gene match: 8. In germline, CDR1 is SGHAT, CDR2 FQNNGV. The CDR3: CASSRRLAGGPTNTGELFF. The CDR3 nucleotides read TGTGCCAGCAGCCGTCGACTAGCGGGAGGGCCAACGAACACCGGGGAGCTGTTTTTT.

This CDR3 reads CASTPGQGGYGYTF. CDR3 DNA sequence: TGTGCCAGCACCCCTGGACAGGGAGGCTATGGCTACACCTTC. This chain connects TRBV6-5 to TRBJ1-2; 8 nucleotides agree with TRBD1. Per germline, CDR1 MNHEY and CDR2 SVGAGI. V lost 7 bases, J lost 4 bases, and 8 bases stayed unmatched. The CDR3 totals 14 residues.

CDR3 DNA sequence: TGTGCCAGCAGTGATCGGGACAGGTCATACGAGCAGTACTTC. Translation gives CASSDRDRSYEQYF. This chain connects TRBV6-4 to TRBJ2-7, with 8 bases that match TRBD1. Germline values: CDR1 MRHNA, CDR2 SNTAGT. The CDR3 has 14 residues. With 3 bases clipped from V and 4 bases from J, the junction kept 5 bases outside the gene matches.

The chain joins TRBV25-1 to TRBJ2-2; maybe TRBD1 (5 bases). CDR1 and CDR2 from the germline V gene are MGHDK and SYGVNS. Between the trimmed V and J ends, which lost 8 bases and 4 bases, there was a span of 11 bases. The CDR3 has 13 amino acids. CDR3 DNA: TGTGCCAGCCTGGGCAGGGTCACCGGGGAGCTGTTTTTT. Amino acids: CASLGRVTGELFF. The variable domain in full, with the rest retrieved from reference TRBV25-1 and TRBJ2-2, is EADIYQTPRYLVIGTGKKITLECSQTMGHDKMYWYQQDPGMELHLIHYSYGVNSTEKGDLSSESTVSRIRTEHFPLTLESARPSHTSQYLCASLGRVTGELFFGEGSRLTVL.

This chain uses TRBV5-8 with TRBJ2-1; TRBD1 agrees at 7 bases. Per germline, CDR1 SGHTS and CDR2 YDEGEE. The CDR3 extends over 15 amino acids. The ends lost 0 bases at V and 1 base at J; junction bases unmatched: 1. CDR3 sequence reads: CASSLGQGSYNEQFF. The CDR3 nucleotides are TGTGCCAGCAGCTTGGGACAGGGTTCCTACAATGAGCAGTTCTTC.

The chain carries TRBV18 and TRBJ2-7; TRBD2 matches at 9 bases. V lost 5 bases to trimming and J lost 6 bases; unmatched junction nucleotides: 2. The length of the CDR3 is 12 residues. Germline V lookup: CDR1 KGHSH, CDR2 LQKENI. The CDR3 sequence is CASSETSGEQYF. CDR3 nucleotide sequence: TGTGCCAGCTCAGAGACTAGCGGCGAGCAGTACTTC.

A few counts support this clone. CDR3 protein: CASSLYEGILYEQYF. CDR3 nucleotide sequence: TGTGCCAGCAGCTTGTATGAGGGAATCCTTTACGAGCAGTACTTC. The chain uses TRBV7-3 and TRBJ2-7; perhaps TRBD2 as D (5 bases). CDR1 is SGHTA and CDR2 is FQGTGA in the germline V gene. The CDR3 has 15 amino acids. Trimming removed 3 bases at V and 4 bases at J, with 16 bases between. Looking up the rest from reference TRBV7-3 and TRBJ2-7 gives the full variable domain: GAGVSQTPSNKVTEKGKYVELRCDPISGHTALYWYRQSLGQGPEFLIYFQGTGAADDSGLPNDRFFAVRPEGSVSTLKIQRTERGDSAVYLCASSLYEGILYEQYFGPGTRLTVT.

The chain links TRBV19 to TRBJ1-4, with TRBD1 matching 7 bases. The CDR3 covers 15 residues. With 3 bases clipped from V and 6 bases from J, the junction kept 7 bases outside the gene matches. The germline gives CDR1 LNHDA, CDR2 SQIVND (reference sequence). The CDR3 DNA follows: TGTGCCAGTAGTATCAGGACAGGCGGTGATGAAAAACTGTTTTTT. Encoded protein: CASSIRTGGDEKLFF.

The rearrangement joins TRBV19 to TRBJ1-4; D is uncertain. Germline CDR1 LNHDA, CDR2 SQIVND (reference sequence). V was clipped by 5 bases and J by 0 bases, with 7 bases between them. The CDR3 loop spans 14 amino acids. CDR3 region: CASSLLATNEKLFF. The CDR3 DNA reads as TGTGCCAGTAGTTTACTTGCAACTAATGAAAAACTGTTTTTT.

The chain recombines TRBV6-5 with TRBJ2-3; 9 positions agree with TRBD2. Germline V gives CDR1 MNHEY, CDR2 SVGAGI. This CDR3 contains 16 residues. Trimming at V came to 3 bases and at J to 0 bases, leaving 4 bases not matched to a gene. The CDR3 loop reads CASSYFTSGSTDTQYF. The CDR3 bases are TGTGCCAGCAGTTATTTTACTAGCGGGAGCACAGATACGCAGTATTTT.

J is TRBJ2-1 and V is TRBV6-2 or TRBV6-3, with D unclear. Germline V lookup: CDR1 MNHEY, CDR2 SVGEGT. This CDR3 is built from 12 residues. Trimming took off 2 bases at V and 10 bases at J, with 9 bases between the two ends. CDR3 region: CASSYVAGEQFF. The CDR3 DNA reads TGTGCCAGCAGTTACGTAGCCGGGGAGCAGTTCTTC.